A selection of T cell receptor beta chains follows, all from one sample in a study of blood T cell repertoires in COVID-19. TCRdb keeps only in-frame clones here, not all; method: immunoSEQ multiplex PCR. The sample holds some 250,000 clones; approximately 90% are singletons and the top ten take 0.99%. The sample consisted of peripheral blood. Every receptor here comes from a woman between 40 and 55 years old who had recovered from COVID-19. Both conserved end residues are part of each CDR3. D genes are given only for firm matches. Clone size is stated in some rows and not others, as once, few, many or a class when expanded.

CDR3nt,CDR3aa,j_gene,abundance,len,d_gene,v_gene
TGTGCCAGCAGCGTAGTGGGTGGGACAGGGTCCCACTATGGCTACACCTTC,CASSVVGGTGSHYGYTF,TRBJ1-2,.,17,TRBD1,TRBV9
TGTGCCAGCAGTTCCCAGGGGTTGGAATACGAGCAGTACTTC,CASSSQGLEYEQYF,TRBJ2-7,.,14,.,TRBV2
TGTGCCAGCAGCCAGCGCTCAGGGGGTGTTGAAGCTTTCTTT,CASSQRSGGVEAFF,TRBJ1-1,.,14,TRBD1,TRBV3-1/TRBV3-2
TGCAGCGTTAGTGACAGGGTATGGGGCTACACCTTC,CSVSDRVWGYTF,TRBJ1-2,.,12,TRBD1,TRBV29-1
TGCAGCGGGGCTCTCAGGGTAAGGAACACTGAAGCTTTCTTT,CSGALRVRNTEAFF,TRBJ1-1,.,14,.,TRBV29-1
TGTGCCAGCAGTTACGAATCTGGGGGACAGGGAGGGCAGTTCTTC,CASSYESGGQGGQFF,TRBJ2-1,once,15,TRBD1,TRBV6-2/TRBV6-3
TGTGCCAGCAGCCCCCAAAGACAGGCGGCGCGCACCGGGGAGCTGTTTTTT,CASSPQRQAARTGELFF,TRBJ2-2,.,17,.,TRBV7-2
TGTGCCAGCAGTTTGGGGCAGGCGGAGACCCAGTACTTC,CASSLGQAETQYF,TRBJ2-5,.,13,.,TRBV12-3/TRBV12-4
TGTGCCAGCAGCCAAGTGGCTAGCCGACTTGGTGAGCAGTTCTTC,CASSQVASRLGEQFF,TRBJ2-1,.,15,.,TRBV14
TGTGCCACCAAGGGGTCCGAAAAACTGTTTTTT,CATKGSEKLFF,TRBJ1-4,.,11,.,TRBV2
TGTGCCAGCTCACCCAAGACTGGCAACAATGAGCAGTTCTTC,CASSPKTGNNEQFF,TRBJ2-1,.,14,.,TRBV18
TGCAGTGCTAGTGGGCGGGGTAGGTACAATGAGCAGTTCTTC,CSASGRGRYNEQFF,TRBJ2-1,.,14,.,TRBV20-1
TGTGCCAGCAGAAGCGGTGTCGGGGGTGAAAAACTGTTTTTT,CASRSGVGGEKLFF,TRBJ1-4,.,14,.,TRBV7-9
TGTGCCATCATGGCTAGCGGGACGTTATACAATGAGCAGTTCTTC,CAIMASGTLYNEQFF,TRBJ2-1,.,15,TRBD2,TRBV10-3
TGTGCCAGCAGTTACCCCCGACCCGGGGAAAATGGCTACACCTTC,CASSYPRPGENGYTF,TRBJ1-2,.,15,.,TRBV6-2/TRBV6-3